This TCR beta chain was retrieved from a study of a mutant IDH1 vaccine in newly diagnosed glioma. In the study overall: Averaging approximately 42 years of age, treated patients were roughly 60% male and approximately 38% female. Study observations and caveats: Apparently unrelated to pseudoprogression were changes in the top peripheral T cell clonotypes.

Remarks on this clone: The antigen is undetermined.

The repertoire was sequenced with immunoSEQ multiplex PCR; TCRdb's copy has only in-frame clones and lacks some. The sample has fewer than 40,000 clones, around 82% seen once. This CDR3 contains 13 residues. Germline assignment: CDR1 MGHRA and CDR2 YSYEKL. V lost 4 bases, J lost 7 bases, and 8 bases lay in between. Noted time point: week 5, during vaccination. It was 300 ug of mutant IDH1 20-mer peptide that made up each vaccine dose, given with topical imiquimod. This chain uses TRBV4-1 with TRBJ1-6; D call uncertain. The material was PBMCs, obtained from a glioma patient whose treatment included an IDH1 peptide vaccine. The origin of this receptor is a middle-aged man with glioma. The DNA for the CDR3 is TGCGCCAGCAGCCTTATGCCGAATTCACCCCTCCACTTT. Amino acids: CASSLMPNSPLHF.